The 25 T cell receptor beta chains listed next were all sequenced from one sample in a study of CD8+ T cells in alopecia areata (dated by TCRdb to between 2017 and 2018). Preparation of the library involved the immunoSEQ multiplex PCR assay. RNA was extracted from all samples and reverse transcribed into cDNA, which served as template for TCR sequencing. The clones in this table, taken by TCRdb from immuneACCESS, are in-frame only. Not every clone is retained; where verified, under half of the shortfall comes from an unresolved V gene, and the cause of the rest is unknown. This sample gives 90,000 to 100,000 clones in total; 61% of them show up just once. The top ten hold roughly a sixth of the sample. What this sample's time point label stands for: around 4 weeks on oral tofacitinib. Taken with the paper, the label for treatment or condition translates to: oral pan-JAK inhibitor, 5-10 mg twice daily.

The material was CD8+ T cells sorted from blood, obtained at week 4, from a patient treated with tofacitinib. All receptors derive from a human donor with alopecia areata.

This chain links TRBV9 with TRBJ1-2; D uncertain. The CDR3 has 14 amino acids. Germline CDR1 is SGDLS and CDR2 is YYNGEE. Trimming shortened V by 0 bases and J by 3 bases, and 9 bases separated the two germline ends. The CDR3 DNA is TGTGCCAGCAGCGTAGACGCGAACCACTATGGCTACACCTTC. It encodes CASSVDANHYGYTF. Filled out from reference TRBV9 and TRBJ1-2, the complete variable domain reads DSGVTQTPKHLITATGQRVTLRCSPRSGDLSVYWYQQSLDQGLQFLIQYYNGEERAKGNILERFSAQQFPDLHSELNLSSLELGDSALYFCASSVDANHYGYTFGSGTRLTVV.

To note about this clone: Other DNA sequences in the sample encode the same CDR3. V and J are TRBV27 and TRBJ2-1; D gene unclear. The V end was cut by 2 bases, the J end by 1 base, with 9 bases between. The CDR3 covers 15 residues. The germline V gene encodes CDR1 MNHEY and CDR2 SMNVEV (reference sequence). The CDR3 sequence is CASSLVGTSYNEQFF. Written as DNA, the CDR3 is TGTGCCAGCAGTTTAGTGGGCACTTCCTACAATGAGCAGTTCTTC.

V usage is TRBV27 and J usage is TRBJ2-4, with a tentative D call TRBD1 (6 bases). This CDR3 spans 15 amino acids. V was shortened by 1 base and J by 9 bases, with 16 bases between the two germline ends. Germline V gives CDR1 MNHEY, CDR2 SMNVEV (reference sequence). CDR3 nucleotides: TGTGCCAGCAGTTTATGGGCCGAGGACAGCGGCATTCAGTACTTC. This sequence encodes CASSLWAEDSGIQYF.

CDR3 bases: TGTGCCAGCAGCATATGGGGGGCAGGATATGGCTACACCTTC. Translating it yields CASSIWGAGYGYTF. The chain couples TRBV5-6 to TRBJ1-2; tentatively, D is TRBD1 (6 bases). CDR3 size: 14 residues. Looked up from germline, CDR1 is SGHDT and CDR2 is YYEEEE. V shed 4 bases and J shed 5 bases, with 15 bases lying between them.

The rearrangement links TRBV7-9 to TRBJ1-1; D is undetermined. The V end lost 1 base, the J end lost 1 base, and 7 bases lay between the germline ends. The CDR3 is made up of 14 amino acids. CDR1 and CDR2 from the germline V gene are SEHNR and FQNEAQ (reference sequence). The CDR3 bases are TGTGCCAGCAGCTTAGTTTTTCAGAACACTGAAGCTTTCTTT. Encoded protein: CASSLVFQNTEAFF.

This clone was recorded at least ten times. The chain uses TRBV23-1 and TRBJ2-3; D might be TRBD2 (6 bases). TRBV23-1 is known as an ORF, though its function is uncertain. V was clipped by 6 bases and J by 1 base, with 17 bases between them. The CDR3 contains 16 residues. CDR3: CASSQDLQRGTDTQYF. The CDR3 region has the DNA TGCGCCAGCAGCCAAGATCTCCAGCGGGGCACAGATACGCAGTATTTT.

V usage is TRBV28 and J usage is TRBJ2-7; D uncertain. The CDR3 is made up of 14 amino acids. The germline CDR1 and CDR2 sequences are MDHEN and SYDVKM. Trimming cost V 6 bases and J 4 bases, with 16 bases left between them. The CDR3 DNA is TGTGCCAGCAGACCAGACACTCGCCCTTACGAGCAGTACTTC. Translating gives CASRPDTRPYEQYF. Based on the CDR3 plus reference TRBV28 and TRBJ2-7, the full variable domain is DVKVTQSSRYLVKRTGEKVFLECVQDMDHENMFWYRQDPGLGLRLIYFSYDVKMKEKGDIPEGYSVSREKKERFSLILESASTNQTSMYLCASRPDTRPYEQYFGPGTRLTVT.

The chain employs TRBV4-1 and TRBJ1-1; weak D call: TRBD1 (6 bases). The CDR3 consists of 16 residues. V was cut by 1 base and J by 1 base, with 13 bases left in between. CDR1 is MGHRA, CDR2 YSYEKL, per germline. The CDR3, as DNA: TGCGCCAGCAGCCAAGGGGTTGGACAGCGGAACACTGAAGCTTTCTTT. Translating it yields CASSQGVGQRNTEAFF.

This clone has a handful of counts. The CDR3 protein is CASSFGRNEQFF. The CDR3 nucleotides are TGTGCCAGCAGCTTCGGCCGCAATGAGCAGTTCTTC. This chain joins TRBV11-2 and TRBJ2-1; D remains unclear. The length of the CDR3 is 12 residues. The V end was cut by 3 bases, the J end by 6 bases, with 6 bases between. Germline lookup yields CDR1 SGHAT and CDR2 FQNNGV.

The chain's CDR3 is CASSLVAGGTDTQYF. The CDR3 DNA reads TGTGCCAGCAGCTTAGTGGCTGGGGGGACAGATACGCAGTATTTT. V usage is TRBV11-2 and J usage is TRBJ2-3; tentatively, D is TRBD2 (6 bases). Per germline, CDR1 SGHAT and CDR2 FQNNGV. The CDR3 spans 15 residues. The V gene lost 1 base and the J gene lost 3 bases, with 11 bases spanning the gap.

V is TRBV2 and J is TRBJ2-5; D might be TRBD2 (5 bases). V was shortened by 7 bases and J by 0 bases, with 9 bases between the two germline ends. Germline V lookup: CDR1 SNHLY, CDR2 FYNNEI. There are 13 residues in the CDR3. The CDR3, as DNA: TGTGCCAGCAAATCGGGATACCAAGAGACCCAGTACTTC. This gives the protein CASKSGYQETQYF.

The V gene is TRBV15, the J gene TRBJ2-1; D is unclear. Between the trimmed V and J ends, which lost 3 bases and 5 bases, there was a span of 2 bases. CDR3 length equals 11 residues. CDR1 and CDR2 (germline): LNHNV, YYDKDF (reference sequence). CDR3 bases: TGTGCCACCAGCAGGAACAATGAGCAGTTCTTC. Protein: CATSRNNEQFF.

There are a few counts of this clone. The chain carries TRBV29-1 and TRBJ2-1, with D maybe TRBD1 (6 bases). Trimming took 5 bases from V and 7 from J, leaving 12 bases between them. This CDR3 is built from 12 residues. The germline CDR1 and CDR2 sequences are SQVTM and ANQGSEA. CDR3 sequence (DNA): TGCAGCGTTCTACAGGGTGGTAATGAGCAGTTCTTC. It encodes CSVLQGGNEQFF.

J is TRBJ2-2 and V is TRBV29-1, with no clear D. Germline V gene data show CDR1 as SQVTM and CDR2 as ANQGSEA. The CDR3 has 13 residues. The ends were cut back, 3 bases at V and 1 base at J, with 6 bases in the middle. This CDR3 is CSVDLENTGELFF. The CDR3 DNA follows: TGCAGCGTTGACTTGGAGAACACCGGGGAGCTGTTTTTT.

This rearrangement joins TRBV5-6 to TRBJ2-7; TRBD1 aligns across 10 bases. The germline V gene has CDR1 SGHDT and CDR2 YYEEEE. V dropped 4 bases and J dropped 4; count of bases not matched to a gene: 8. The CDR3 extends over 15 amino acids. In nucleotides, the CDR3 is TGTGCCAGCAGCACAGCTCCGGGACAGGGGTACGAGCAGTACTTC. As protein: CASSTAPGQGYEQYF.

J is TRBJ1-4 and V is TRBV14; D gene unclear. CDR3 length equals 17 residues. V lost 1 base to trimming and J lost 0 bases, with 12 bases between them. Germline lookup yields CDR1 SGHDN and CDR2 FVKESK. This CDR3 is CASSQVSVIATNEKLFF. For the CDR3, the DNA is TGTGCCAGCAGCCAAGTCAGCGTAATTGCAACTAATGAAAAACTGTTTTTT. Full variable domain (remainder filled in from reference TRBV14 and TRBJ1-4): EAGVTQFPSHSVIEKGQTVTLRCDPISGHDNLYWYRRVMGKEIKFLLHFVKESKQDESGMPNNRFLAERTGGTYSTLKVQPAELEDSGVYFCASSQVSVIATNEKLFFGSGTQLSVL.

The chain is built from TRBV5-6 and TRBJ1-1; no definite D call. CDR3 length equals 15 residues. The germline V and J ends were trimmed by 4 bases and 2 bases, with 15 bases remaining between them. Germline V CDR1 and CDR2: SGHDT, YYEEEE. The CDR3 region has the DNA TGTGCCAGCAGCCAGACCTTTTACCAAAACACTGAAGCTTTCTTT. Translated: CASSQTFYQNTEAFF.

This chain joins TRBV7-9 and TRBJ2-3; the match to TRBD2 covers 13 bases. From germline, CDR1 is SEHNR and CDR2 FQNEAQ (reference sequence). Trimming took 10 bases from V and 2 from J; bases not matched to a gene: 12. The CDR3 sequence is 17 residues long. The DNA for the CDR3 is TGTGCCACTACGAGGGAGACTAGCGGGGGGCCCACAGATACGCAGTATTTT. It yields the protein CATTRETSGGPTDTQYF.

This chain joins TRBV9 and TRBJ2-7; the match to TRBD1 covers 8 bases. Germline trimming cut 0 bases from V and 2 bases from J; bases unmatched to any gene: 4. Germline V gene sequence: CDR1 SGDLS, CDR2 YYNGEE. CDR3 length equals 15 residues. The CDR3 region is CASSVVPTGAYEQYF. The DNA for the CDR3 is TGTGCCAGCAGCGTAGTTCCGACAGGGGCCTACGAGCAGTACTTC.

This chain uses TRBV27 with TRBJ2-7, with D possibly matching TRBD1 (6 bases). This CDR3 has 14 residues. The germline gives CDR1 MNHEY, CDR2 SMNVEV (reference sequence). The V gene lost 6 bases and the J gene lost 5 bases, with 17 bases spanning the gap. The CDR3 region is CASRPPGHTHEQYF. The CDR3 region has the DNA TGTGCCAGCAGGCCCCCGGGACATACCCACGAGCAGTACTTC.

In this sample, this clone turned up a few times. The rearrangement uses TRBV11-2 and TRBJ2-6; D is unclear. The CDR3 spans 16 residues. V dropped 1 base and J dropped 0 bases, with 7 bases sitting between them. CDR1 is SGHAT, CDR2 FQNNGV, per germline. In DNA form, the CDR3 reads TGTGCCAGCAGCTTAGCGTTCGGCTCTGGGGCCAACGTCCTGACTTTC. Its translation: CASSLAFGSGANVLTF.

The genes are TRBV6-5 and TRBJ2-7, with 7 bases lining up with TRBD2. The J segment lost 2 bases and the V segment lost 2 bases, leaving 0 bases of the junction unmatched. This CDR3 comprises 13 residues. CDR1 MNHEY and CDR2 SVGAGI come from the germline V gene. The CDR3 loop reads CASSYGTTYEQYF. CDR3 DNA: TGTGCCAGCAGTTACGGGACTACCTACGAGCAGTACTTC.

This clone showed up just a few times. Compared with germline, one end of the junction differs, possibly owing to a read error. In DNA, the CDR3 is TGCGCCAGCAGCCACGTCGGGACAGATGGGTACACCTTC. It translates to CASSHVGTDGYTF. This chain connects TRBV4-1 to TRBJ1-2; 7 nucleotides line up with TRBD1. The CDR3 has 13 amino acids. The germline CDR1 and CDR2 sequences are MGHRA and YSYEKL.

This clone was detected a few times. The chain has TRBV27 and TRBJ1-1; maybe TRBD1 (6 bases). Deletions cut 5 bases from V and 2 bases from J, with 15 bases between. The CDR3 loop spans 15 amino acids. Looked up from germline, CDR1 is MNHEY and CDR2 is SMNVEV (reference sequence). The DNA for the CDR3 is TGTGCCAGCAGTCCCTCGACAGGAACTAACACTGAAGCTTTCTTT. This gives the protein CASSPSTGTNTEAFF.

The chain has TRBV30 and TRBJ1-2; 7 bases fit TRBD1. CDR1 and CDR2 (germline): GTSNPN, SVGIG (reference sequence). The CDR3 consists of 13 residues. V lost 2 bases to trimming and J lost 13 bases; unmatched junction nucleotides: 13. The DNA for the CDR3 is TGTGCCTGGAGTCTGGTCCCACAGGGGTCCGGCACCTTC. It encodes CAWSLVPQGSGTF.